These 8 T cell receptor beta chains share one sample of origin, sequenced in a study of T cell repertoires in cytomegalovirus infection. TCRdb called the reads again in MiXCR, with one record for every CDR3 protein. This table holds 600,000 to 800,000 distinct CDR3 sequences, 20% to 25% found once. The material sequenced was CD8+ T cells from PBMCs. The receptors were gathered from a human donor in good health (CMV status not recorded). Some clones in this sample may be carry-over from other donors' samples.

This clonotype showed up just a few times. This chain uses TRBV5-5 with TRBJ1-3; 12 bases map to TRBD1. This CDR3 is built from 17 residues. J gave up 2 bases and V 3 bases, and 6 bases lay outside the gene matches. The V gene's germline CDR1 is SGHKS and CDR2 YYEKEE (reference sequence). CDR3 coding DNA: TGTGCCAGCAGCTCGACGAGGGACAGGGGGCCTGGAAACACCATATATTTT. It codes for CASSSTRDRGPGNTIYF.

The chain recombines TRBV10-3 with TRBJ2-3; TRBD2 matches at 11 bases. Unmatched junction bases numbered 11, after V lost 10 bases and J lost 5 bases. CDR3 size: 15 residues. In germline, CDR1 is ENHRY, CDR2 SYGVKD. The CDR3 DNA sequence: TGTGCCACCTGGGGGACTAGCGGTTCAGAAGATACGCAGTATTTT. Amino acid sequence: CATWGTSGSEDTQYF.

This clonotype was seen many times. The chain joins TRBV6-1 to TRBJ2-7; D is perhaps TRBD1 or TRBD2 (5 bases each). Trimming shortened V by 7 bases and J by 1 base, and 14 bases separated the two germline ends. The CDR3 has 14 residues. Germline CDR1 reads MNHNS; CDR2 reads SASEGT. The CDR3 spells CASKGHLASYEQYV. CDR3 DNA sequence: TGTGCCAGCAAGGGGCATCTAGCTTCCTACGAGCAGTACGTC.

The CDR3 DNA sequence: TGTGCCAGCGAGCGGGGGGCCTCTAGCACAGATACGCAGTATTTT. This gives the protein CASERGASSTDTQYF. The chain carries TRBV6-2 or TRBV6-3 and TRBJ2-3, with TRBD2 matching over 9 bases. Germline assignment: CDR1 MNHEY and CDR2 SVGEGT. This CDR3 has 15 amino acids. The V and J ends lost 8 bases and 0 bases, in that order; junction bases with no gene match: 6.

At least ten counts were recorded for this clonotype. The rearrangement uses TRBV7-2 and TRBJ2-1; D is ambiguous. The germline V gene encodes CDR1 SGHTA and CDR2 FQGNSA. There are 13 residues in the CDR3. The ends were cut back, 4 bases at V and 5 bases at J, with 9 bases in the middle. The CDR3 loop reads CASSSGRNNEQFF. In DNA, the CDR3 is TGTGCCAGCAGCTCCGGACGGAACAATGAGCAGTTCTTC.

The chain joins TRBV13 to TRBJ2-1; 8 bases agree with TRBD2. J gave up 4 bases and V 5 bases, and 13 bases lay outside the gene matches. The CDR3 extends over 17 amino acids. The germline V gene has CDR1 PRHDT and CDR2 FYEKMQ (reference sequence). CDR3 nucleotides: TGTGCCAGCAGCCCATTCCTACTAGCGGAGAAATACAATGAGCAGTTCTTC. Its translation: CASSPFLLAEKYNEQFF.

The rearrangement joins TRBV12-3 or TRBV12-4 to TRBJ2-5, with 11 positions matching TRBD2. Germline trimming cut 4 bases from V and 4 bases from J; bases unmatched to any gene: 8. CDR3 length: 16 residues. The CDR3 sequence: CASSSSTSGGTETQYF. CDR3 in DNA: TGTGCCAGCAGTTCTTCTACTAGCGGGGGAACAGAGACCCAGTACTTC.

The V and J genes are TRBV25-1 and TRBJ1-2; TRBD1 matches 7 bases. CDR1 and CDR2 from the germline V gene are MGHDK and SYGVNS. CDR3 length: 14 amino acids. J was trimmed by 1 base and V by 8 bases; bases with no gene match: 7. The CDR3 bases are TGTGCCAGCGGCACAGGGGCGATTAACTATGGCTACACCTTC. Translating it yields CASGTGAINYGYTF.